One and the same sample provided the 10 T cell receptor beta chains below, sequenced in a study of blood T cell repertoires in COVID-19. Measured with immunoSEQ multiplex PCR; TCRdb has only the in-frame clones, and not every one. Seen here are roughly 120,000 clones, roughly 85% observed once, and the top ten hold approximately 18%. The sample consisted of peripheral blood. The receptors were gathered from a woman aged 55-70 years with acute or convalescent COVID-19.

V and J are TRBV6-5 and TRBJ1-1; D is uncertain. The germline CDR1 and CDR2 sequences are MNHEY and SVGAGI. CDR3 length: 11 residues. V lost 7 bases, J lost 10 bases, and 13 bases lay in between. The CDR3: CASTDGRGAFF. The CDR3 bases are TGTGCCAGCACCGATGGGAGAGGAGCTTTCTTT.

This sequence joins TRBV5-4 and TRBJ2-6; 10 positions match TRBD1. The CDR3 loop spans 18 amino acids. Per the germline V gene, CDR1 is SGHNT and CDR2 is YYREEE (reference sequence). J was trimmed by 1 base and V by 5 bases; bases with no gene match: 9. The CDR3 coding sequence is TGTGCCAGCAGGCCCGGGACAGGGGTTGTTTCTGGGGCCAACGTCCTGACTTTC. Translation: CASRPGTGVVSGANVLTF. Variable domain in full (rest from reference TRBV5-4 and TRBJ2-6): ETGVTQSPTHLIKTRGQQVTLRCSSQSGHNTVSWYQQALGQGPQFIFQYYREEENGRGNFPPRFSGLQFPNYSSELNVNALELDDSALYLCASRPGTGVVSGANVLTFGAGSRLTVL.

The chain's CDR3 is CASTVLPRDNDEQYF. DNA for the CDR3: TGTGCCAGCACCGTTCTTCCCCGGGACAACGACGAGCAGTACTTC. This chain joins TRBV28 and TRBJ2-7; D perhaps matches TRBD1 (6 bases). Germline V gene data show CDR1 as MDHEN and CDR2 as SYDVKM. The ends were cut back, 7 bases at V and 5 bases at J, with 21 bases in the middle. The CDR3 is 15 residues long.

DNA of the CDR3: TGTGCCAGTAGTTACGGGAGGAGGTACGAGCAGTACTTC. The encoded protein is CASSYGRRYEQYF. The rearrangement uses TRBV19 and TRBJ2-7; 7 nucleotides agree with TRBD2. The CDR3 runs 13 residues. Germline V gene sequence: CDR1 LNHDA, CDR2 SQIVND (reference sequence). The V and J ends lost 5 bases and 4 bases, in that order; junction bases with no gene match: 5.

The chain links TRBV29-1 to TRBJ2-5; no reliable D call. The germline CDR1 and CDR2 sequences are SQVTM and ANQGSEA. The CDR3 spans 13 residues. V was trimmed by 6 bases and J by 1 base, leaving 12 bases between them. The DNA of the CDR3 is TGCAGCGTCTCCCCGCCGGGCCAAGAGACCCAGTACTTC. Translating gives CSVSPPGQETQYF.

This clone was seen a few times. V is TRBV6-5 and J is TRBJ1-2, with a tentative D call TRBD1 (5 bases). From germline, CDR1 is MNHEY and CDR2 SVGAGI. This CDR3 is 14 amino acids long. V was shortened by 7 bases and J by 7 bases, with 19 bases between the two germline ends. CDR3: CASTPPGGAGGYTF. CDR3 bases: TGTGCCAGCACCCCACCCGGCGGGGCCGGTGGCTACACCTTC.

V gene TRBV7-9 combines with J gene TRBJ2-7; tentatively, D is TRBD2 (6 bases). Germline CDR1 and CDR2: SEHNR and FQNEAQ (reference sequence). V lost 0 bases and J lost 9, with 12 bases in between. The CDR3 length is 13 residues. The CDR3 reads CASSLAGKAGQYF. The DNA of the CDR3 is TGTGCCAGCAGCTTAGCTGGGAAAGCGGGGCAGTACTTC. Full variable domain (outside the CDR3, taken from reference TRBV7-9 and TRBJ2-7): DTGVSQNPRHKITKRGQNVTFRCDPISEHNRLYWYRQTLGQGPEFLTYFQNEAQLEKSRLLSDRFSAERPKGSFSTLEIQRTEQGDSAMYLCASSLAGKAGQYFGPGTRLTVT.

The chain joins TRBV29-1 to TRBJ2-5; perhaps TRBD2 as D (5 bases). CDR1 and CDR2 (germline): SQVTM, ANQGSEA. The CDR3 has 12 amino acids. The V and J ends lost 3 bases and 5 bases respectively, with 10 bases between them. The CDR3 DNA sequence: TGCAGCGTTGAGCCAGGCGGGGAGACCCAGTACTTC. Translated, it gives CSVEPGGETQYF.

The genes are TRBV5-1 and TRBJ2-3, with 9 bases fitting TRBD2. This CDR3 spans 13 amino acids. Germline-derived CDR1 and CDR2 are SGHRS and YFSETQ. V was pared by 6 bases and J by 2 bases, with 1 base of the junction left unmatched. CDR3 loop: CASTSGTTDTQYF. The CDR3 region has the DNA TGCGCCAGCACTAGCGGGACCACAGATACGCAGTATTTT.

The chain uses TRBV11-2 and TRBJ2-2; 11 positions match TRBD2. This CDR3 spans 15 amino acids. V was pared by 3 bases and J by 6 bases, with 3 bases of the junction left unmatched. Germline CDR1 reads SGHAT; CDR2 reads FQNNGV. CDR3 bases: TGTGCCAGCAGCTTCGTAGCGGGAGGGCCCGGGGAGCTGTTTTTT. Its translation is CASSFVAGGPGELFF.